This TCR beta chain was sequenced for a study of CD8+CD57+ T cells in acquired aplastic anemia. Before being chosen for sequencing, patients had shown CD8+CD57+ cell expansion by flow cytometry. This clonotype has ten or more counts. The CDR3 spans 14 residues. The J segment lost 7 bases and the V segment lost 1 base, leaving 4 bases of the junction unmatched. Germline V gene data show CDR1 as SGHTA and CDR2 as FQGNSA. Both TCR beta VDJ combination and CDR3 sequence profiling were carried out. Genomic DNA was the template for this profiling. TCRdb redid the calling of the reads with MiXCR, one entry per CDR3 protein. Of approximately 150,000 distinct CDR3 sequences listed, less than 60% are singletons.

The chain uses TRBV7-2 and TRBJ1-2; 9 positions match TRBD1. The sample was sorted CD4+, CD8+, or CD8+CD57+ T cells (not recorded which) from PBMCs. This receptor was taken from a human donor with aplastic anemia. The CDR3: CASSLDRGRSGYTF. The CDR3 DNA sequence: TGTGCCAGCAGCTTAGACAGGGGGCGTAGTGGCTACACCTTC.